One sample yielded the 28 T cell receptor delta chains listed below, sequenced in a study of Vδ1+ human thymocytes. Regarding the study as a whole: Thymic TRG and TRD repertoires appeared highly polyclonal, with Gaussian CDR3 length distributions.

The template was reverse-transcribed extracted RNA. Multiplex PCR used pooled V-gene forward primers and a constant-region reverse primer to amplify CDR3s. TCRdb reanalysed the multiplex PCR reads via CATT. The table has approximately 25,000 delta-chain clones, 25% to 30% seen once; the top ten hold around 1.5%. No antigen has been identified for these receptors. The sample taken for sequencing was Vdelta1+ gamma-delta thymocytes from the thymus. The subset is: FACS-sorted CD3+ TCRalphabeta- TCRVdelta1+ TCRVdelta2- thymocytes. The source of these receptors is a boy under two years old who had congenital heart surgery.

This clone has more than one count but fewer than ten. Other DNA sequences of this sample code for an identical CDR3. This rearrangement joins TRDV1 to TRDJ1; TRDD3 agrees at 8 bases. Germline V gives CDR1 TSWWSYY, CDR2 QGS. The ends lost 1 base at V and 7 bases at J; junction bases unmatched: 17. The CDR3 runs to 18 residues. CDR3 in amino acids: CALGEHRGTASGGLKLIF. CDR3 nucleotides: TGTGCTCTTGGGGAACATAGAGGCACCGCCTCTGGGGGACTTAAACTCATCTTT.

J is TRDJ1 and V is TRDV1; 12 positions match TRDD3. Germline V CDR1 and CDR2: TSWWSYY, QGS. V lost 3 bases, J lost 2 bases, and 19 bases stayed unmatched. The CDR3 has 21 amino acids. As DNA, the CDR3 is TGTGCTCTTGGGGAGAAATTCCTAACGTACTGGGGGATACTCTTAACCGATAAACTCATCTTT. It encodes CALGEKFLTYWGILLTDKLIF.

The genes are TRDV1 and TRDJ1; 9 bases are a match to TRDD3. Germline-derived CDR1 and CDR2 are TSWWSYY and QGS. The CDR3 sequence is 19 residues long. The V segment lost 4 bases and the J segment 7 bases; nucleotides outside the gene matches: 22. CDR3 amino acids: CALGGGWGYAGGPEPKLIF. The DNA of the CDR3 is TGTGCTCTTGGGGGAGGTTGGGGATACGCGGGAGGCCCTGAGCCTAAACTCATCTTT.

The J gene is TRDJ1, the V gene TRDV1; D is uncertain. The V gene's germline CDR1 is TSWWSYY and CDR2 QGS. Deletions cut 5 bases from V and 11 bases from J, with 27 bases between. The CDR3 is 16 residues long. The CDR3 DNA follows: TGTGCTCTTGGGACCCCCCCCCTAGGCGCGGGTAAGTCCCTCATCTTT. It yields the protein CALGTPPLGAGKSLIF.

V gene TRDV1 combines with J gene TRDJ1; a possible D gene is TRDD3 (6 bases). The germline V and J ends were trimmed by 2 bases and 0 bases, with 37 bases remaining between them. CDR3 size: 24 residues. Germline loops: CDR1 TSWWSYY, CDR2 QGS. The chain's CDR3 is CALGEGLLLGPLVGVFPYTDKLIF. The CDR3 DNA reads as TGTGCTCTTGGGGAAGGTCTCCTCCTTGGGCCTTTGGTGGGGGTATTCCCGTACACCGATAAACTCATCTTT.

Concerning this clone: The sample holds other DNA sequences that translate to the same CDR3. V usage is TRDV1 and J usage is TRDJ1, with 10 bases that match TRDD3. Looked up from germline, CDR1 is TSWWSYY and CDR2 is QGS. J was trimmed by 2 bases and V by 5 bases; bases with no gene match: 20. The CDR3 loop spans 20 amino acids. The DNA for the CDR3 is TGTGCTCTTGGGCTCCTCAGGGGGGATACGCGATGCATCGGTACCGATAAACTCATCTTT. As protein: CALGLLRGDTRCIGTDKLIF.

Worth noting for this clone: A much larger clone lies a single base off, so this may be a read error. Other DNA sequences within the sample encode an identical CDR3. This rearrangement joins TRDV1 to TRDJ1, with 10 bases matching TRDD3. Germline V lookup: CDR1 TSWWSYY, CDR2 QGS. V lost 0 bases, J lost 2 bases, and 18 bases stayed unmatched. There are 21 residues in the CDR3. DNA for the CDR3: TGTGCTCTTGGGGAACTCAGAGCAACGCAGAAGATACTGGGGGATACCGATAAACTCATCTTT. Its translation: CALGELRATQKILGDTDKLIF.

The chain combines TRDV1 with TRDJ1, with 8 bases that match TRDD3. With V trimmed by 0 bases and J by 0 bases, 24 bases remained unmatched. The CDR3 has 23 amino acids. Looked up from germline, CDR1 is TSWWSYY and CDR2 is QGS. The CDR3 loop reads CALGELADTGYARYYRYTDKLIF. In DNA form, the CDR3 reads TGTGCTCTTGGGGAACTAGCGGACACGGGATACGCACGGTACTATAGGTACACCGATAAACTCATCTTT.

The chain employs TRDV1 and TRDJ1, with TRDD3 identical over 12 bases. V shed 3 bases and J 1 base; nucleotides not matched to a gene: 21. The CDR3 contains 22 residues. Germline V gene data show CDR1 as TSWWSYY and CDR2 as QGS. The CDR3 loop reads CALGDPSGKLGDTTLGTDKLIF. The CDR3 region has the DNA TGTGCTCTTGGGGATCCCTCCGGTAAACTGGGGGATACAACGTTGGGCACCGATAAACTCATCTTT.

This clone showed up many times. The chain is built from TRDV1 and TRDJ1; 12 nucleotides match TRDD3. The CDR3 length is 20 residues. Germline V gene sequence: CDR1 TSWWSYY, CDR2 QGS. The V gene end was trimmed by 1 base and the J gene end by 11 bases; junction bases not matched to a gene: 23. The CDR3 DNA follows: TGTGCTCTTGGGGAACACCTACCTTCCTACCCTTACTGGGGGATACTGCGGCTCATCTTT. Translating it yields CALGEHLPSYPYWGILRLIF.

In this sample, this clone turned up a few times. The chain has TRDV1 and TRDJ1; 9 bases map to TRDD3. The CDR3 has 20 amino acids. V gave up 2 bases and J gave up 0 bases; unmatched junction bases: 16. Per the germline V gene, CDR1 is TSWWSYY and CDR2 is QGS. The chain's CDR3 is CALGEAGLLNHWGNTDKLIF. The CDR3 bases are TGTGCTCTTGGGGAAGCAGGGCTCCTCAACCACTGGGGGAACACCGATAAACTCATCTTT.

This clone was counted a few times. The chain recombines TRDV1 with TRDJ1, with TRDD2 identical over 7 bases. J lost 1 base, V lost 4 bases, and 30 bases had no gene match. This CDR3 is built from 23 residues. The germline gives CDR1 TSWWSYY, CDR2 QGS. The CDR3 reads CALGGNPEGIPTHEGKFTDKLIF. CDR3 sequence (DNA): TGTGCTCTTGGGGGCAACCCTGAGGGAATTCCTACGCATGAGGGGAAGTTCACCGATAAACTCATCTTT.

This clone is categorized as medium-sized. The genes are TRDV1 and TRDJ1; 10 bases are shared with TRDD3. The CDR3 sequence is 19 residues long. Germline assignment: CDR1 TSWWSYY and CDR2 QGS. V lost 1 base to trimming and J lost 1 base; unmatched junction nucleotides: 12. The CDR3: CALGEQPYWGILFTDKLIF. CDR3 DNA sequence: TGTGCTCTTGGGGAACAACCGTACTGGGGGATTCTTTTCACCGATAAACTCATCTTT.

This clone was counted a few times. The rearrangement uses TRDV1 and TRDJ1, with 11 bases fitting TRDD3. The CDR3 has 17 amino acids. V gave up 0 bases and J gave up 7 bases; unmatched junction bases: 10. Germline CDR1 is TSWWSYY and CDR2 is QGS. As DNA, the CDR3 is TGTGCTCTTGGGGAACTCTATGGGGGATACGCTACGGGTAAACTCATCTTT. This sequence encodes CALGELYGGYATGKLIF.

Note on this clone: This may come from a read error, since a much larger clone is one base off. The gene calls are TRDV1 and TRDJ1; TRDD3 matches at 8 bases. The germline V gene encodes CDR1 TSWWSYY and CDR2 QGS. CDR3 length: 19 residues. The chain's CDR3 is CAVGGPRPVGDWYTDKLIF. Here the CDR3 DNA reads TGTGCTGTTGGGGGACCCCGTCCCGTGGGGGATTGGTACACCGATAAACTCATCTTT.

V usage is TRDV1 and J usage is TRDJ1; 9 bases map to TRDD2. The CDR3 extends over 19 amino acids. Per the germline V gene, CDR1 is TSWWSYY and CDR2 is QGS. After removal of 0 bases from V and 10 bases from J, the junction contained 21 bases not matched to a gene. The CDR3 bases are TGTGCTCTTGGGGAACTAATTCCGCCTTCCTACGAAGATCTGGGGAGACTCATCTTT. This sequence encodes CALGELIPPSYEDLGRLIF.

As to this clone: Other DNA sequences in this sample translate to the same CDR3. The chain links TRDV1 to TRDJ1; TRDD3 aligns across 8 bases. Germline V lookup: CDR1 TSWWSYY, CDR2 QGS. J was trimmed by 0 bases and V by 2 bases; bases with no gene match: 23. The CDR3 is 22 residues long. CDR3 nucleotide sequence: TGTGCTCTTGGGGAAGGGCCGAGATACCTTGGTGGGGGGATAACGTACACCGATAAACTCATCTTT. Residues: CALGEGPRYLGGGITYTDKLIF.

This sequence joins TRDV1 and TRDJ1, with unresolved D. V was pared by 5 bases and J by 6 bases, with 31 bases between. Germline V gives CDR1 TSWWSYY, CDR2 QGS. The CDR3 contains 19 residues. The CDR3 DNA reads TGTGCTCTTGGGAAGGGAGATGATCCCAACAAGTGGGACGCCTATAAACTCATCTTT. This codes for CALGKGDDPNKWDAYKLIF.

This clone occurred a few times. The genes are TRDV1 and TRDJ1; D is unclear. Germline V gene data show CDR1 as TSWWSYY and CDR2 as QGS. Trimming shortened V by 1 base and J by 4 bases, and 10 bases separated the two germline ends. This CDR3 has 14 amino acids. The DNA for the CDR3 is TGTGCTCTTGGGGAACGTGTTGTGAACGATAAACTCATCTTT. It specifies CALGERVVNDKLIF.

The V gene is TRDV1, the J gene TRDJ1; D gene unclear. The V and J ends lost 2 bases and 0 bases respectively, with 25 bases between them. This CDR3 is 20 amino acids long. From germline, CDR1 is TSWWSYY and CDR2 QGS. The CDR3 sequence: CALGESGRFGRRENTDKLIF. The DNA of the CDR3 is TGTGCTCTTGGGGAATCTGGTCGGTTTGGACGAAGGGAAAACACCGATAAACTCATCTTT.

Regarding this clone: A much more abundant neighbour one base away suggests this may be a read error. V and J are TRDV2 and TRDJ1; 11 bases agree with TRDD3. This CDR3 region has 16 residues. The germline V gene encodes CDR1 GEAIGNYY and CDR2 EKD. V shed 9 bases and J 9 bases; nucleotides not matched to a gene: 20. Here the CDR3 DNA reads TGTGCCCCGTGCCCCTCGGACTGGGGGATAATCAATGAACTCATCTTT. This codes for CAPCPSDWGIINELIF.

This clone was picked up a small number of times. The same CDR3 also results from other DNA sequences found in this sample. The V and J genes are TRDV1 and TRDJ1; 10 nucleotides line up with TRDD3. Trimming at V came to 5 bases and at J to 5 bases, leaving 26 bases not matched to a gene. The CDR3 runs to 21 residues. Per the germline V gene, CDR1 is TSWWSYY and CDR2 is QGS. CDR3: CALGTRGPTPQLGGYADKLIF. The CDR3 DNA sequence: TGTGCTCTTGGGACTCGGGGCCCTACGCCTCAGCTGGGGGGATACGCGGATAAACTCATCTTT.

The V call is TRDV1, the J call TRDJ1; D might be TRDD2 or TRDD3, each matching 5 bases. The CDR3 is 20 residues long. Germline CDR1 and CDR2: TSWWSYY and QGS. Deletions cut 2 bases from V and 5 bases from J, with 30 bases between. The CDR3 coding sequence is TGTGCTCTTGGGGAAGTTGGACCTACGACCGGTACGCGGGATTTGGATAAACTCATCTTT. Its protein is CALGEVGPTTGTRDLDKLIF.

Comments on this clone: Being one base from a much bigger clone, this may be a read error. The chain joins TRDV2 to TRDJ1; D is undetermined. Germline values: CDR1 GEAIGNYY, CDR2 EKD. Trimming left V 0 bases short and J 1 base short, with 17 bases between. This CDR3 region has 17 residues. Here the CDR3 DNA reads TGTGCCTGTGACACCATCCCGCGCCTGGTGACCACCGATAAACTCATCTTT. The encoded protein is CACDTIPRLVTTDKLIF.

On this clone: A read error may explain this, as a much larger clone is one base away. V usage is TRDV1 and J usage is TRDJ1, with 7 bases matching TRDD3. Germline V gives CDR1 TSWWSYY, CDR2 QGS. CDR3 length: 19 amino acids. The CDR3 here is CALGELWSYSLGRTDELIF. In DNA form, the CDR3 reads TGTGCTCTTGGGGAACTTTGGTCCTATTCACTGGGGAGGACCGATGAACTCATCTTT.

This clone was picked up a small number of times. Other DNA sequences in the sample encode the same CDR3. V usage is TRDV1 and J usage is TRDJ1; the D call may be TRDD2 or TRDD3 (5 bases each). This CDR3 has 20 residues. V gave up 2 bases and J gave up 4 bases, with 29 bases separating them. Germline lookup yields CDR1 TSWWSYY and CDR2 QGS. The DNA of the CDR3 is TGTGCTCTTGGGGAAAGGATCTTCCGGTTTTCTGCGGGATCGGGCGATAAACTCATCTTT. This translates into CALGERIFRFSAGSGDKLIF.

Remarks on this clone: Just one base apart from a much larger clone, this may be a read error. The chain couples TRDV1 to TRDJ1, with a tentative D call TRDD2 (5 bases). CDR1 and CDR2 (germline): TSWWSYY, QGS. Trimming took off 4 bases at V and 8 bases at J, with 23 bases between the two ends. This CDR3 has 16 amino acids. The CDR3: CALGGTRNIPQMKLIF. CDR3 DNA sequence: TGTGCTCTTGGGGGGACTCGTAACATTCCTCAAATGAAACTCATCTTT.

On this clone itself: An end of the junction does not agree with germline; a read error may underlie this. This rearrangement joins TRDV1 to TRDJ1; weak D call: TRDD2 (6 bases). This CDR3 has 23 residues. Germline V gene data show CDR1 as TSWWSYY and CDR2 as QGS. Written as DNA, the CDR3 is TGTGCCCTTGGGGAACCTCCTAATCCTACGTCCCTACGCCTACGCTCCTGGGCCGATAAACTCATCTTT. Translation: CALGEPPNPTSLRLRSWADKLIF.